The 2 T cell receptor beta chains presented below share a single source sample, sequenced in a study of blood T cells in healthy people across ages. A sample-barcoded 5' primer and a J-beta primer mix were used in a second PCR of about 7 to 12 cycles. A single record per CDR3 protein comes from TCRdb applying MiXCR to the 5' RACE reads. This sample has about 280,000 distinct CDR3 sequences; 27% occur once, and the top ten carry 29%. The sample was blood. These receptors originate from a woman in her sixties or seventies in good health.

V usage is TRBV3-1 and J usage is TRBJ2-1, with 8 bases that match TRBD2. CDR3 size: 16 residues. Germline V gene sequence: CDR1 LGHDT, CDR2 YNNKEL (reference sequence). V lost 0 bases to trimming and J lost 6 bases; unmatched junction nucleotides: 7. This CDR3 is CASSQEPAGGRNEQFF. DNA for the CDR3: TGTGCCAGCAGCCAAGAGCCGGCGGGGGGCCGCAATGAGCAGTTCTTC.

This chain connects TRBV6-2 or TRBV6-3 to TRBJ2-5; 7 bases fit TRBD1. The V and J ends lost 6 bases and 4 bases, in that order; junction bases with no gene match: 5. Germline CDR1 and CDR2: MNHEY and SVGEGT. The CDR3 runs 13 residues. The CDR3 loop reads CASSNQGVETQYF. The CDR3 coding sequence is TGTGCCAGCAGCAATCAGGGGGTAGAGACCCAGTACTTC.